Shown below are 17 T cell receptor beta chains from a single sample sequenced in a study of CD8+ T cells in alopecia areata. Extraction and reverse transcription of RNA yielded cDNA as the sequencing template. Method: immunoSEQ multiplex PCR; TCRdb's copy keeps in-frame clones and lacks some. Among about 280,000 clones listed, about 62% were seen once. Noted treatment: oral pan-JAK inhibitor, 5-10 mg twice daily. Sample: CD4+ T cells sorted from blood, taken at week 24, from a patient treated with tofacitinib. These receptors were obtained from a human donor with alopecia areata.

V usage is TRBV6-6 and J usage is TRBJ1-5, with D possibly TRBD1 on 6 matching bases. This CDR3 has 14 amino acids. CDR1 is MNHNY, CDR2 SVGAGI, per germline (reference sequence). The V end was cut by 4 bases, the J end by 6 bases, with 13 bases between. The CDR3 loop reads CASSSQGYGQPQHF. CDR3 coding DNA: TGTGCCAGCAGTTCACAGGGTTATGGTCAGCCCCAGCATTTT.

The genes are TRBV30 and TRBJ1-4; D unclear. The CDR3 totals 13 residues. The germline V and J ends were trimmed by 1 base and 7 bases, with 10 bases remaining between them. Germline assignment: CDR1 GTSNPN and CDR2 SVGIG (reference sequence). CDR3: CAWSGPGREKLFF. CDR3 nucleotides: TGTGCCTGGAGTGGGCCCGGACGTGAAAAACTGTTTTTT. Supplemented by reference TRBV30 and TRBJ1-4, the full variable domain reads SQTIHQWPATLVQPVGSPLSLECTVEGTSNPNLYWYRQAAGRGLQLLFYSVGIGQISSEVPQNLSASRPQDRQFILSSKKLLLSDSGFYLCAWSGPGREKLFFGSGTQLSVL.

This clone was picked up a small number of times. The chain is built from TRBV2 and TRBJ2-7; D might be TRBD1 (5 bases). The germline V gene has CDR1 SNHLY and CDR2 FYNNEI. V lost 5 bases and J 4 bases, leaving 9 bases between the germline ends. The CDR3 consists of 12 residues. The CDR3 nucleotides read TGTGCCAGCAGTCCTACAGGTTACGAGCAGTACTTC. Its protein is CASSPTGYEQYF.

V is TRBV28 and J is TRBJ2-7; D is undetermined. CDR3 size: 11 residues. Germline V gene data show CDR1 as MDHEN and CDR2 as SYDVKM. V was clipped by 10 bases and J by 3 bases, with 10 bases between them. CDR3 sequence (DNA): TGTGCCACCTCACCCTTCTACGAGCAGTACTTC. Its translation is CATSPFYEQYF.

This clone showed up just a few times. CDR3 residues: CASQTPGQENYEQYF. The CDR3 coding sequence is TGTGCCAGCCAGACCCCGGGACAGGAGAACTACGAGCAGTACTTC. The V call is TRBV2, the J call TRBJ2-7; TRBD1 matches 8 bases. Germline V gene data show CDR1 as SNHLY and CDR2 as FYNNEI. The CDR3 runs to 15 residues. After removal of 8 bases from V and 3 bases from J, the junction contained 12 bases not matched to a gene.

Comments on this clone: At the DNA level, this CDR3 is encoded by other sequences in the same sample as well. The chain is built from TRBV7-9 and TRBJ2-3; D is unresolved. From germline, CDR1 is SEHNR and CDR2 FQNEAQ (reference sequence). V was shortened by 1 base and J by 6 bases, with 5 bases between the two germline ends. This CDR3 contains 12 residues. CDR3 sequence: CASSLVVDTQYF. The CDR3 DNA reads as TGTGCCAGCAGCTTAGTGGTGGATACGCAGTATTTT.

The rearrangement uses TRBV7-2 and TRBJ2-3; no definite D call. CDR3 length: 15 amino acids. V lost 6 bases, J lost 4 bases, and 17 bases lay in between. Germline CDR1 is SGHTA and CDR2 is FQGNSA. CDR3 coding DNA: TGTGCCAGCAGTCCGATTGGCTCAGGCGCAGATACGCAGTATTTT. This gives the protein CASSPIGSGADTQYF.

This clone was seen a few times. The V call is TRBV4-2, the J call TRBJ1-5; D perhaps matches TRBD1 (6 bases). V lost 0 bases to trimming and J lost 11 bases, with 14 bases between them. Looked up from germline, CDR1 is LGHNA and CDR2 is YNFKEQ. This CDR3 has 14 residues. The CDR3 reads CASSQDRGGRAQHF. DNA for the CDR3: TGTGCCAGCAGCCAAGACAGGGGCGGTCGAGCCCAGCATTTT.

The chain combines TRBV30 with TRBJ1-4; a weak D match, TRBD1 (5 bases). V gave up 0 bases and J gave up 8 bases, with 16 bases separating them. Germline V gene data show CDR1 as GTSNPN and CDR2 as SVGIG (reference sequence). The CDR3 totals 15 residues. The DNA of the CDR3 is TGTGCCTGGAGTGTAGGCGGGACCGCGGGGGAAAAACTGTTTTTT. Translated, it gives CAWSVGGTAGEKLFF.

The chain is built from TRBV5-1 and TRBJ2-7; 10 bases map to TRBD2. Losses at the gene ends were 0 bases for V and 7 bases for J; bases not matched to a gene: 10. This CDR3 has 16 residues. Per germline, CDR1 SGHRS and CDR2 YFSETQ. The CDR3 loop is CASSLATTTSGEEQYF. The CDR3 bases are TGCGCCAGCAGCTTGGCCACCACTACTAGCGGGGAAGAGCAGTACTTC.

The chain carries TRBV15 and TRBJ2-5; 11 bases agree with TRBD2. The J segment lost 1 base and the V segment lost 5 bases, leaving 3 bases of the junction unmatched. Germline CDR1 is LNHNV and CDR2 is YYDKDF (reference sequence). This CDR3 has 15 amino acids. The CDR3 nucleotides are TGTGCCACCAGCCTACTAGCGGGGGCCCAAGAGACCCAGTACTTC. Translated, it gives CATSLLAGAQETQYF.

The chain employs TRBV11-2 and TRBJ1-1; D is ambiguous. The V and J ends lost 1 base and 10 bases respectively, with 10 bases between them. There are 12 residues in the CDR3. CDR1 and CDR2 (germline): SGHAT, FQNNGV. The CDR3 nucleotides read TGTGCCAGCAGCTTAGTTGGAGGCCCAGCTTTCTTT. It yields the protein CASSLVGGPAFF.

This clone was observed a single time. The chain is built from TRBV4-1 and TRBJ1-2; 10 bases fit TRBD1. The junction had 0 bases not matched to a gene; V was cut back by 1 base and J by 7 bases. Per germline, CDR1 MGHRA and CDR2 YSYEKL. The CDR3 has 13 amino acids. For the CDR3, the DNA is TGCGCCAGCAGCCAAGGGGACAGGGGTGGCTACACCTTC. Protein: CASSQGDRGGYTF.

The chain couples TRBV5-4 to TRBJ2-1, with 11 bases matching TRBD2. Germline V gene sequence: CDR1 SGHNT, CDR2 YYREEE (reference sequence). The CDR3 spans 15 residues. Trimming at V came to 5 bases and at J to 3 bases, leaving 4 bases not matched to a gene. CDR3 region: CASSSGTSGYNEQFF. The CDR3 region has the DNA TGTGCCAGCAGTTCCGGGACTAGCGGCTACAATGAGCAGTTCTTC.

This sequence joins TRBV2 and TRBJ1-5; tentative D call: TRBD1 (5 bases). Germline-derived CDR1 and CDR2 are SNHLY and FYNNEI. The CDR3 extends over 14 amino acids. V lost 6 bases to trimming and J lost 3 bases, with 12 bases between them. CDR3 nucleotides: TGTGCCAGCAGCGTCGGACAAGCCAATCAGCCCCAGCATTTT. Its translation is CASSVGQANQPQHF.

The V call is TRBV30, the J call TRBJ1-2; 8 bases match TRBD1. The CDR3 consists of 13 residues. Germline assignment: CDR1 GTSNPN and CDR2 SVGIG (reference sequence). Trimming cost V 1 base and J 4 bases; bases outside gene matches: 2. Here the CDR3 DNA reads TGTGCCTGGAGTGCGACAGGGGCCTATGGCTACACCTTC. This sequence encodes CAWSATGAYGYTF.

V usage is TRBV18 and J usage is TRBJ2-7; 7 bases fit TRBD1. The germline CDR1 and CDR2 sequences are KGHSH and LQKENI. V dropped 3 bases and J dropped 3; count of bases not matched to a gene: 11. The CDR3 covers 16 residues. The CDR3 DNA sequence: TGTGCCAGCTCACCCGCCCCGGGACAGAAAATCTACGAGCAGTACTTC. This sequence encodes CASSPAPGQKIYEQYF. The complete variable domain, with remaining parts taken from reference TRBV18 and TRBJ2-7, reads NAGVMQNPRHLVRRRGQEARLRCSPMKGHSHVYWYRQLPEEGLKFMVYLQKENIIDESGMPKERFSAEFPKEGPSILRIQQVVRGDSAAYFCASSPAPGQKIYEQYFGPGTRLTVT.